Listed here is a single TCR beta chain. This sample was taken from a study of blood T cell repertoires in COVID-19. The wider study: COVID-19 samples from acute and convalescent phases originated in the United States, Italy and Spain. In each case, the material was cDNA or gDNA derived from T cells, B-cell-depleted T cells, or PBMCs.

How the authors handled the data: The authors estimated nucleated cell counts from reference gene primer amplification. Libraries were prepared by immunoSEQ multiplex PCR; TCRdb keeps only in-frame clonotypes and omits some of them. That table supplies the V and J calls and clone size; D and trimming were determined from the DNA. Of roughly 60,000 clones in the sample, around 90% were seen once. CDR3 length: 14 residues. The germline CDR1 and CDR2 sequences are SGHNT and YYREEE (reference sequence). Trimming cost V 3 bases and J 4 bases, with 12 bases left between them. The rearrangement links TRBV5-4 to TRBJ2-3; TRBD2 might be the D (5 bases). Sequenced material: peripheral blood. The TCR was taken from a human donor with acute or convalescent COVID-19. The donor label of this sample is uncertain. The DNA of the CDR3 is TGTGCCAGCAGCTCGGGAATGAGGGCAGATACGCAGTATTTT. Its protein product is CASSSGMRADTQYF.